The rows below give T cell receptor beta chains drawn from one sample of a study of shared clonotypes between healthy human individuals. Assay used: immunoSEQ multiplex PCR; TCRdb lists only in-frame clones, some missing. The repertoire consists of approximately 87,000 clones, with roughly two thirds occurring once and the leading ten covering around 50%. The sample was memory CD8+ T cells sorted from blood. The receptor set was obtained from a man aged 25 to 40 in good health. CDR3s leave out the opening cysteine and the closing phenylalanine or tryptophan. A D gene is named only where the DNA matches it firmly. Clone size is stated in some rows and not others, as once, few, many or a class when expanded.

d_call clone_size v_call cdr3_aa
TRBD1 few TRBV29-1 SVEGGQGYLAKNIQY
- - TRBV5-6 ASREGADTQY
- - TRBV18 ASSPPGSGNTIY
- - TRBV10-3 AISPDTYEQY
- - TRBV18 ASSPAEDTQY
- - TRBV19 ASSATGYEQY
- - TRBV19 ASSLDSGIAYNEQF
TRBD2 - TRBV5-4 ASSSTSGRAGQY
TRBD1 - TRBV4-1 ASSQSQGASGELF
- - TRBV25-1 ASSEGGGNQPQH
- - TRBV27 ASSLFRQNEQF
TRBD1 - TRBV19 ASSTEQGSGGYT
TRBD1 - TRBV6-4 ASSDSDRNEQF
TRBD1 - TRBV5-1 ASSPWTGGTGELF
- - TRBV2 ASSARRGAEAF
TRBD2 - TRBV12-5 ASGLVAVGTSGLYNEQF
TRBD2 - TRBV13 ASSYSSGSLGETQY
- - TRBV18 ASSPSDNEQF
- - TRBV11-2 ASSSYGNEQF
TRBD1 few TRBV5-1 ASSLVAGGAYEQY
TRBD1 few TRBV28 ASSPDRGDYEQY
- - TRBV29-1 SVESGRSYEQY
TRBD2 - TRBV7-8 ASSATSGSPHTQY
TRBD1 few TRBV7-9 ASSPRDRAYNEQF
- few TRBV29-1 SVEGGKGVNEQF
TRBD1 - TRBV9 ASSISGTGTHEQY
- - TRBV5-6 ASSSGTRAYEQY
- - TRBV14 ASRQEETGSYEQY
- - TRBV6-1 ASSEKWVRVEKLF
- - TRBV4-3 ASSQDWVSSGNTIY
- - TRBV27 ASSFAGVLEEQY
- - TRBV29-1 SVVGGSFITGELF
TRBD2 - TRBV7-9 ASSLTGLAGSYEQY
TRBD2 - TRBV5-5 ASSSDGTSGYYEQY
- - TRBV6-1 ASSEEEGRITHYEQY
- - TRBV7-2 ASSLGVADYHEQY
- - TRBV7-9 ASLAQGRINYGYT
TRBD2 - TRBV27 ASSLRLPGLAGGDYNEQF
- - TRBV5-1 ASSLWPDNEQF
- many TRBV30 AWSATSTGETQY
TRBD2 - TRBV7-8 ASSLGRAGGSKETQY
TRBD2 many TRBV5-6 ASSLVSGSLNEQF
- - TRBV5-6 ASSMVPYYEQY
- - TRBV25-1 ASSELDGPANEKLF
- - TRBV7-9 ASSLGFPEKLF
TRBD2 few TRBV28 ASRGTSGLIYEQY
- - TRBV7-6 ASSSEQVEQY
- - TRBV6-4 ASSEGLGTDTQY
TRBD2 - TRBV7-9 ASSSPLAGSSYNEQF
- - TRBV7-6 ASSRYQSRKTYGYT
- - TRBV5-1 ASSFGDVEETQY
- - TRBV6-5 ASSYQTGELF
- - TRBV18 ASSSQGFSYEQY
- - TRBV16 ASSQFSGANVLT
- - TRBV10-3 ATTSGGINEQY
- - TRBV7-7 ASSHGTGELF
- - TRBV28 AIHKRTGTLGEKLF
TRBD2 - TRBV28 ASSGLSYEQY
TRBD1 - TRBV10-3 AISDGQGSEEQY
- - TRBV6-4 ASSDPGGGRYEQY